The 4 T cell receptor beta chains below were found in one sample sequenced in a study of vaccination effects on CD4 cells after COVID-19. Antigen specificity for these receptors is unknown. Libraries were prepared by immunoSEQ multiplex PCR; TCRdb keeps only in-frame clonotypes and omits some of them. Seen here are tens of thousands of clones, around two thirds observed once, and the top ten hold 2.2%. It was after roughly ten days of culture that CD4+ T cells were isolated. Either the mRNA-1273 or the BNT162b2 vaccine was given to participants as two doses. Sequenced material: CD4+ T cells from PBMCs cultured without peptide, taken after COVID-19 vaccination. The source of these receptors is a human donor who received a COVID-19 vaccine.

This chain's CDR3 is CSGQVNSGNTIYF. Here the CDR3 DNA reads TGCAGCGGACAGGTTAACTCTGGAAACACCATATATTTT. The chain couples TRBV29-1 to TRBJ1-3; D is possibly TRBD1 (6 bases). CDR3 size: 13 residues. The V and J ends lost 7 bases and 0 bases respectively, with 10 bases between them. CDR1 and CDR2 from the germline V gene are SQVTM and ANQGSEA.

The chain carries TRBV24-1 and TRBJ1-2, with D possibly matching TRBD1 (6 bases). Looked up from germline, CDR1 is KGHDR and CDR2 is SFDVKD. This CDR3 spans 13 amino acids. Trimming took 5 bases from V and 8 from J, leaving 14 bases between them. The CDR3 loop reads CATSVAGGIGYTF. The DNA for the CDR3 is TGTGCCACCAGTGTAGCCGGGGGCATCGGCTACACCTTC.

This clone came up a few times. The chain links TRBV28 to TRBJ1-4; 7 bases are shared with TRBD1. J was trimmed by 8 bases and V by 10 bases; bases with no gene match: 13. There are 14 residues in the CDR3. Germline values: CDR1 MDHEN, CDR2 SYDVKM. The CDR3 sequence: CATVEGTEREKLFF. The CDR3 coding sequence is TGTGCCACCGTTGAAGGGACAGAGCGGGAAAAACTGTTTTTT.

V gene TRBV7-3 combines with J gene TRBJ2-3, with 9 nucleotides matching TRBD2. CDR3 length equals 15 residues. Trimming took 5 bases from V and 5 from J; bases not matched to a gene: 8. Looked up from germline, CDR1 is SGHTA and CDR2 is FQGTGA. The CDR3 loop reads CASSLQRGVGDTQYF. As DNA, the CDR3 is TGTGCCAGCAGCCTCCAGCGGGGGGTTGGAGATACGCAGTATTTT.